Below are 20 T cell receptor beta chains sequenced from a single sample in a study of beta chain features in type 1 diabetes. The isolated RNA, all of it, was reverse transcribed, so expressed TCRB transcripts were what got sequenced. TCRdb keeps only in-frame clones here, not all; method: immunoSEQ multiplex PCR. The sample yields hundreds of thousands of clones, roughly 13% seen once. Their antigens remain unidentified. Study-wide results and caveats: Significant though moderate, a shortening of TCRB CDR3s appeared in all four CD4+ subsets of Type 1 diabetes patients.

Specimen: naive CD4+ T cells from blood. All receptors come from a man between 18 and 35 years old with type 1 diabetes.

The V and J genes are TRBV5-1 and TRBJ2-2; TRBD2 might be the D (6 bases). The V and J ends lost 4 bases and 7 bases respectively, with 14 bases between them. Germline V gives CDR1 SGHRS, CDR2 YFSETQ. The length of the CDR3 is 14 residues. CDR3 nucleotides: TGCGCCAGCAGCGTCGGGACTTCCTACGGGGAGCTGTTTTTT. This codes for CASSVGTSYGELFF.

Only a few counts were recorded for this clone. The V call is TRBV5-6, the J call TRBJ1-2; no firm D call. V gave up 5 bases and J gave up 2 bases, with 19 bases separating them. The germline V gene encodes CDR1 SGHDT and CDR2 YYEEEE. The CDR3 extends over 16 amino acids. The DNA of the CDR3 is TGTGCCAGCAGTCCCACTTCAGCGGGGTACAACTATGGCTACACCTTC. This encodes CASSPTSAGYNYGYTF.

The gene calls are TRBV5-4 and TRBJ2-1, with no clear D. There are 14 residues in the CDR3. Trimming took 3 bases from V and 9 from J, leaving 16 bases between them. In germline, CDR1 is SGHNT, CDR2 YYREEE (reference sequence). In DNA, the CDR3 is TGTGCCAGCAGCTCGGCCCTACAAGTGGGTGAGCAGTTCTTC. Translation gives CASSSALQVGEQFF. The variable domain in full, with the rest retrieved from reference TRBV5-4 and TRBJ2-1, is ETGVTQSPTHLIKTRGQQVTLRCSSQSGHNTVSWYQQALGQGPQFIFQYYREEENGRGNFPPRFSGLQFPNYSSELNVNALELDDSALYLCASSSALQVGEQFFGPGTRLTVL.

The rearrangement links TRBV6-6 to TRBJ2-7; 8 bases fit TRBD1. The V gene end was trimmed by 6 bases and the J gene end by 5 bases; junction bases not matched to a gene: 3. Germline V gene data show CDR1 as MNHNY and CDR2 as SVGAGI (reference sequence). The CDR3 extends over 12 amino acids. CDR3 nucleotides: TGTGCCAGCAGCTGGACAGGGAACGAGCAGTACTTC. Translating it yields CASSWTGNEQYF.

This clone was seen a handful of times. J is TRBJ2-5 and V is TRBV10-2; D gene uncertain. With 3 bases removed from V and 5 bases from J, the gap between germline ends came to 13 bases. The germline gives CDR1 WSHSY, CDR2 SAAADI. The CDR3 length is 14 residues. CDR3 DNA: TGCGCCAGCAGTGACCCGGACCGTGAGGAGACCCAGTACTTC. This encodes CASSDPDREETQYF.

Points on this clone: Other nucleotide sequences from this sample produce the same CDR3. The chain combines TRBV7-9 with TRBJ2-3; no firm D call. The CDR3 extends over 12 amino acids. V was trimmed by 5 bases and J by 2 bases, leaving 5 bases between them. Germline V lookup: CDR1 SEHNR, CDR2 FQNEAQ (reference sequence). In nucleotides, the CDR3 is TGTGCCAGCAGCCCGGACACAGATACGCAGTATTTT. This encodes CASSPDTDTQYF.

This chain joins TRBV30 and TRBJ2-7, with D tentatively TRBD1 or TRBD2 (6 bases each). The V gene's germline CDR1 is GTSNPN and CDR2 SVGIG (reference sequence). V was trimmed by 2 bases and J by 1 base, leaving 12 bases between them. The CDR3 is made up of 14 amino acids. CDR3 DNA sequence: TGTGCCTGGAGTTTTGGAGGGGGATCCTACGAGCAGTACTTC. Its translation: CAWSFGGGSYEQYF.

CDR3 region: CASSPLQGQGYTF. CDR3 DNA sequence: TGTGCCAGCAGCCCCCTCCAGGGTCAGGGCTACACCTTC. J is TRBJ1-2 and V is TRBV27, with a tentative D call TRBD1 (5 bases). From germline, CDR1 is MNHEY and CDR2 SMNVEV (reference sequence). V lost 6 bases, J lost 8 bases, and 16 bases lay in between. This CDR3 has 13 residues.

A few counts support this clone. The J gene is TRBJ2-1, the V gene TRBV28; unclear D gene. This CDR3 has 16 amino acids. Germline V gives CDR1 MDHEN, CDR2 SYDVKM. V gave up 4 bases and J gave up 0 bases, with 13 bases separating them. The chain's CDR3 is CASSSHDMSSYNEQFF. As DNA, the CDR3 is TGTGCCAGCAGTTCCCACGACATGAGCTCCTACAATGAGCAGTTCTTC.

This clone was seen only a few times. J is TRBJ2-5 and V is TRBV29-1; D gene uncertain. CDR3 length equals 12 residues. Deletions cut 2 bases from V and 4 bases from J, with 8 bases between. Germline CDR1 is SQVTM and CDR2 is ANQGSEA. This CDR3 is CSVEWGTETQYF. In DNA, the CDR3 is TGCAGCGTTGAATGGGGAACAGAGACCCAGTACTTC.

The sample holds a few counts of this clone. J is TRBJ1-5 and V is TRBV20-1; weak D call: TRBD1 (5 bases). The CDR3 spans 11 residues. V lost 5 bases and J 11 bases, leaving 13 bases between the germline ends. Germline CDR1 and CDR2: DFQATT and SNEGSKA (reference sequence). The DNA of the CDR3 is TGCAGTGCTGAAGGGGTCAGGACCCAGCATTTT. It yields the protein CSAEGVRTQHF.

This clone has more than one count but fewer than ten. This rearrangement joins TRBV28 to TRBJ2-5; no clear D. V lost 6 bases, J lost 7 bases, and 12 bases lay in between. The CDR3 has 12 amino acids. Germline V gene sequence: CDR1 MDHEN, CDR2 SYDVKM. CDR3 nucleotides: TGTGCCAGCAGCCTACCAAGGGTGACCCAGTACTTC. It codes for CASSLPRVTQYF.

The chain has TRBV9 and TRBJ2-3, with 9 positions matching TRBD1. The CDR3 covers 17 residues. V lost 1 base to trimming and J lost 2 bases; unmatched junction nucleotides: 8. CDR1 and CDR2 (germline): SGDLS, YYNGEE. Here the CDR3 DNA reads TGTGCCAGCAGCGTATTTGGCGGACAGGGGTCCACAGATACGCAGTATTTT. It codes for CASSVFGGQGSTDTQYF.

DNA for the CDR3: TGTGCCTGGAGTGGATCATTGAACACCGGGGAGCTGTTTTTT. Translating gives CAWSGSLNTGELFF. The rearrangement uses TRBV30 and TRBJ2-2; no definite D call. CDR3 size: 14 residues. From germline, CDR1 is GTSNPN and CDR2 SVGIG (reference sequence). V lost 1 base and J lost 1, with 7 bases in between.

This clone occurred a few times. The chain couples TRBV6-1 to TRBJ2-3; 8 bases agree with TRBD1. The CDR3 consists of 14 residues. CDR1 and CDR2 from the germline V gene are MNHNS and SASEGT. V lost 5 bases to trimming and J lost 6 bases; unmatched junction nucleotides: 7. The CDR3: CASSFTGGRDTQYF. The DNA for the CDR3 is TGTGCCAGCAGTTTTACAGGGGGGAGGGATACGCAGTATTTT.

To note about this clone: At the DNA level, this CDR3 is encoded by other sequences in the same sample as well. The gene calls are TRBV27 and TRBJ1-5; the D is unclear. Germline loops: CDR1 MNHEY, CDR2 SMNVEV (reference sequence). CDR3 length: 12 amino acids. V gave up 5 bases and J gave up 4 bases, with 6 bases separating them. The chain's CDR3 is CASSSGNQPQHF. In DNA, the CDR3 is TGTGCCAGCAGTAGCGGTAATCAGCCCCAGCATTTT.

This clone appeared a few times. The chain joins TRBV5-1 to TRBJ1-6; 8 bases fit TRBD1. After removal of 3 bases from V and 9 bases from J, the junction contained 5 bases not matched to a gene. Germline V gene data show CDR1 as SGHRS and CDR2 as YFSETQ. CDR3 length equals 14 residues. CDR3 DNA sequence: TGCGCCAGCAGCTCGGACAGGGTAGCTTCACCCCTCCACTTT. Amino acid sequence: CASSSDRVASPLHF.

This rearrangement joins TRBV4-2 to TRBJ1-6, with D perhaps matching TRBD1 (6 bases). Germline V gene lookup returns CDR1 LGHNA and CDR2 YNFKEQ. V lost 4 bases and J 9 bases, leaving 16 bases between the germline ends. The CDR3 loop spans 15 amino acids. The chain's CDR3 is CASSRARDNTSPLHF. The CDR3 region has the DNA TGTGCCAGCAGCCGAGCAAGGGACAACACTTCACCCCTCCACTTT.

In its sample, this clone was seen a few times. J is TRBJ2-5 and V is TRBV7-8; tentative D call: TRBD2 (6 bases). V shed 5 bases and J shed 5 bases, with 12 bases lying between them. This CDR3 is built from 13 residues. CDR1 and CDR2 (germline): SGHVS, FQNEAQ. The CDR3 DNA follows: TGTGCCAGCAGCCGACCCGGAGGGGAGACCCAGTACTTC. The encoded protein is CASSRPGGETQYF.

The chain has TRBV4-1 and TRBJ1-4, with D tentatively TRBD1 (6 bases). The CDR3 is 15 amino acids. Trimming took 4 bases from V and 8 from J, leaving 17 bases between them. Germline V gene data show CDR1 as MGHRA and CDR2 as YSYEKL. CDR3 sequence reads: CASSLTGTSREKLFF. The CDR3, as DNA: TGCGCCAGCAGCCTAACAGGGACGTCTCGGGAAAAACTGTTTTTT.